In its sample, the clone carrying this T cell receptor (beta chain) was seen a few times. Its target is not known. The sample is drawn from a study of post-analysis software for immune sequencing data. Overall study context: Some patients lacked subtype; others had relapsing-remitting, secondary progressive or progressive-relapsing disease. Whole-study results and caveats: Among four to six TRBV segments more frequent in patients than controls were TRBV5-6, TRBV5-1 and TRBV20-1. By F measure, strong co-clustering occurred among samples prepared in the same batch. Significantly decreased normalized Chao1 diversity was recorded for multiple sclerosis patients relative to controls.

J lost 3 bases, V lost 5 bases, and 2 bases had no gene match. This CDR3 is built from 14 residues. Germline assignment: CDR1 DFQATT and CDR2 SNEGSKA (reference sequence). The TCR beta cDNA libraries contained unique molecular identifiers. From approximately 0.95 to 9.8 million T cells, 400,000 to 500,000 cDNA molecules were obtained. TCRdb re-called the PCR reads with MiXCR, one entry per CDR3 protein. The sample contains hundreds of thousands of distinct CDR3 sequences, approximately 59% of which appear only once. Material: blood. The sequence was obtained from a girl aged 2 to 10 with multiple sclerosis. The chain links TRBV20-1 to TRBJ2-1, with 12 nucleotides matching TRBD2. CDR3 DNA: TGCAGTGCTCTGACTAGCGGGGGCTACAATGAGCAGTTCTTC. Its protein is CSALTSGGYNEQFF.